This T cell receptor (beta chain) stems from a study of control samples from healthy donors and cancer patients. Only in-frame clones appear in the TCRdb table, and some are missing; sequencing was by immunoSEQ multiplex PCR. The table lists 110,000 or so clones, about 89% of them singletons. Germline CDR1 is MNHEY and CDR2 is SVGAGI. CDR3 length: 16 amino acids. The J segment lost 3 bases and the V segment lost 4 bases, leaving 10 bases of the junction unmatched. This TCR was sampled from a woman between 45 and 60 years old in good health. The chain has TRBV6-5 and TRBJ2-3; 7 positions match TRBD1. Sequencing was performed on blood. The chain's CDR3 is CASSLQGMGRTDTQYF. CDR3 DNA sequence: TGTGCCAGCAGTTTACAGGGGATGGGGCGGACAGATACGCAGTATTTT.